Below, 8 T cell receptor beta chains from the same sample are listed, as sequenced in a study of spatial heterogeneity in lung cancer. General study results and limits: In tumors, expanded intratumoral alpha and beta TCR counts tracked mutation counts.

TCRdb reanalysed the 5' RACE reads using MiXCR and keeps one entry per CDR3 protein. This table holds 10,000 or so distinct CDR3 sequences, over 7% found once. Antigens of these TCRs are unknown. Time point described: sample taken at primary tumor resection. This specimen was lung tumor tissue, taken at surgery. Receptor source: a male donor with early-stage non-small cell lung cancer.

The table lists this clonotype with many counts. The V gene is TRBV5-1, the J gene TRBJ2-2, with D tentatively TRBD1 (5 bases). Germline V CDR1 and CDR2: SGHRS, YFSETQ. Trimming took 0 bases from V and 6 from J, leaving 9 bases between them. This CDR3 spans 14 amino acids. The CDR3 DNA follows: TGCGCCAGCAGCTTGGATGTAGGGGCCGGGGAGCTGTTTTTT. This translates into CASSLDVGAGELFF. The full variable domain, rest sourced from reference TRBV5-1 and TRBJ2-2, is KAGVTQTPRYLIKTRGQQVTLSCSPISGHRSVSWYQQTPGQGLQFLFEYFSETQRNKGNFPGRFSGRQFSNSRSEMNVSTLELGDSALYLCASSLDVGAGELFFGEGSRLTVL.

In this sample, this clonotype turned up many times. The CDR3 reads CASSLGRDNSGNTIYF. CDR3 DNA: TGTGCCAGCAGCTTGGGCCGGGACAACTCTGGAAACACCATATATTTT. The J gene is TRBJ1-3, the V gene TRBV7-9; D is perhaps TRBD1 (6 bases). V gave up 3 bases and J gave up 0 bases, with 12 bases separating them. Germline CDR1 reads SEHNR; CDR2 reads FQNEAQ (reference sequence). This CDR3 is built from 16 residues.

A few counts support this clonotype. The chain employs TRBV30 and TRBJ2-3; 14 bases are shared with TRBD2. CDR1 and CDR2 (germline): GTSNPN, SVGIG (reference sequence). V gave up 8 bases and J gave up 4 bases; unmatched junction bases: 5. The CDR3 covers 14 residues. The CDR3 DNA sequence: TGTGCCAGAAAGGGACTAGCGGGAGCAGATACGCAGTATTTT. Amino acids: CARKGLAGADTQYF.

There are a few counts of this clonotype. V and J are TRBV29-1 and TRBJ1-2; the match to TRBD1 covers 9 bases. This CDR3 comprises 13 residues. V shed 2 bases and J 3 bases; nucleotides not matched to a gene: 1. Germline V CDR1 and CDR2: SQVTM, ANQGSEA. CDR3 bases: TGCAGCGTTGAAAGGACAGGGGACTATGGCTACACCTTC. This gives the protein CSVERTGDYGYTF.

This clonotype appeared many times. The CDR3 sequence: CASSLASPTYEQYF. The CDR3 DNA follows: TGTGCCAGCAGCTTAGCATCTCCTACCTACGAGCAGTACTTC. This chain uses TRBV7-6 with TRBJ2-7, with D unclear. V lost 0 bases to trimming and J lost 2 bases, with 8 bases between them. The CDR3 spans 14 residues. The V gene's germline CDR1 is SGHVS and CDR2 FNYEAQ.

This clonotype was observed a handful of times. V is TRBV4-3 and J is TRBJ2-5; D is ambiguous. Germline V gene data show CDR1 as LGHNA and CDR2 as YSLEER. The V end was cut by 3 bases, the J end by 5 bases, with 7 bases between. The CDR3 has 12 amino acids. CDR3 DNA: TGCGCCAGCAGCCATGAAGGGGAGACCCAGTACTTC. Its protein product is CASSHEGETQYF.

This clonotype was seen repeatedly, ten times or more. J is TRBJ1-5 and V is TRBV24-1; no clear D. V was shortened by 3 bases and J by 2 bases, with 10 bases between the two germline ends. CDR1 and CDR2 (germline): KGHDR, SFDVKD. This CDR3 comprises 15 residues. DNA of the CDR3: TGTGCCACCAGTGATAGCGGGAGCGGCAATCAGCCCCAGCATTTT. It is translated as CATSDSGSGNQPQHF.

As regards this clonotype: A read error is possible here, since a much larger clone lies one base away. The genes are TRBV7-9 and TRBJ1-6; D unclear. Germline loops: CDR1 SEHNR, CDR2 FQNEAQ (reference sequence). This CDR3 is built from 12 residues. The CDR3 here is CAGSLDRSPLHF. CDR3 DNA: TGTGCCGGCAGCTTAGACCGTTCACCCCTCCACTTT.